These 27 T cell receptor beta chains were sequenced from one sample in a study of blood T cell repertoires in COVID-19. TCRdb's copy holds only in-frame clones and misses some; the assay was immunoSEQ multiplex PCR. The sample has about 300,000 clones, roughly 86% seen once; the top ten hold almost 9.5%. The material sequenced was peripheral blood. The receptors here all came from a man aged 18 to 29 with active or convalescent COVID-19.

This clone was seen just once. The chain links TRBV5-1 to TRBJ2-3, with TRBD2 matching 8 bases. V was clipped by 1 base and J by 2 bases; unmatched bases: 12. This CDR3 has 18 amino acids. From germline, CDR1 is SGHRS and CDR2 YFSETQ. The CDR3 region has the DNA TGCGCCAGCAGCTTGAACGTCTGGGGTAGCGGGGACACAGATACGCAGTATTTT. Encoded protein: CASSLNVWGSGDTDTQYF.

This chain joins TRBV24-1 and TRBJ1-4; D is undetermined. Between the trimmed V and J ends, which lost 5 bases and 9 bases, there was a span of 12 bases. The length of the CDR3 is 13 residues. The germline CDR1 and CDR2 sequences are KGHDR and SFDVKD. The CDR3 loop is CATSGGYWKKLFF. In nucleotides, the CDR3 is TGTGCCACCAGTGGAGGGTATTGGAAAAAACTGTTTTTT.

The chain recombines TRBV15 with TRBJ1-5, with 8 bases identical to TRBD1. The CDR3 length is 15 residues. Per the germline V gene, CDR1 is LNHNV and CDR2 is YYDKDF (reference sequence). V lost 0 bases and J lost 7; bases outside the gene matches: 5. The CDR3 nucleotides are TGTGCCACCAGCAGAGATCCCCAGGGGGCCCAGCCCCAGCATTTT. Residues: CATSRDPQGAQPQHF.

V and J are TRBV6-5 and TRBJ1-3; 7 nucleotides match TRBD1. The germline CDR1 and CDR2 sequences are MNHEY and SVGAGI. The CDR3 has 15 residues. The junction had 1 base not matched to a gene; V was cut back by 2 bases and J by 0 bases. DNA for the CDR3: TGTGCCAGCAGTTACGACAGGGCCTCTGGAAACACCATATATTTT. This gives the protein CASSYDRASGNTIYF.

V usage is TRBV7-9 and J usage is TRBJ1-1; 7 bases map to TRBD1. Germline trimming cut 4 bases from V and 4 bases from J; bases unmatched to any gene: 6. The CDR3 runs 14 residues. CDR1 is SEHNR, CDR2 FQNEAQ, per germline (reference sequence). DNA for the CDR3: TGTGCCAGCAGCTCCACAGACAGGGCCACTGAAGCTTTCTTT. This translates into CASSSTDRATEAFF. Full variable domain (missing parts from reference TRBV7-9 and TRBJ1-1): DTGVSQNPRHKITKRGQNVTFRCDPISEHNRLYWYRQTLGQGPEFLTYFQNEAQLEKSRLLSDRFSAERPKGSFSTLEIQRTEQGDSAMYLCASSSTDRATEAFFGQGTRLTVV.

The chain joins TRBV6-2 or TRBV6-3 to TRBJ2-3, with D unresolved. CDR3 length: 13 residues. Germline CDR1 and CDR2: MNHEY and SVGEGT. The ends were cut back, 6 bases at V and 4 bases at J, with 11 bases in the middle. The CDR3 reads CASSRLIADTQYF. CDR3 DNA sequence: TGTGCCAGCAGCCGATTGATAGCAGATACGCAGTATTTT.

The chain joins TRBV7-6 to TRBJ1-3; tentative D call: TRBD1 (6 bases). V was shortened by 5 bases and J by 0 bases, with 14 bases between the two germline ends. This CDR3 region has 16 residues. Germline CDR1 and CDR2: SGHVS and FNYEAQ. The CDR3 loop is CASSLQGWSSGNTIYF. CDR3 DNA sequence: TGTGCCAGCAGCCTCCAGGGGTGGAGCTCTGGAAACACCATATATTTT.

The chain employs TRBV29-1 and TRBJ2-5; 8 bases fit TRBD1. The V gene's germline CDR1 is SQVTM and CDR2 ANQGSEA. The CDR3 is 13 residues long. Trimming removed 4 bases from V and 1 base from J; junction bases left unmatched: 2. The chain's CDR3 is CSVADRGQETQYF. Here the CDR3 DNA reads TGCAGCGTTGCTGACAGGGGCCAAGAGACCCAGTACTTC.

V gene TRBV5-1 combines with J gene TRBJ1-2, with D tentatively TRBD1 (5 bases). Deletions cut 4 bases from V and 4 bases from J, with 20 bases between. Germline CDR1 SGHRS, CDR2 YFSETQ. This CDR3 is 16 amino acids long. DNA for the CDR3: TGCGCCAGCAGCCCACGGTTGGCGGGGGTTAGCTATGGCTACACCTTC. Protein: CASSPRLAGVSYGYTF. Full variable domain (remainder filled in from reference TRBV5-1 and TRBJ1-2): KAGVTQTPRYLIKTRGQQVTLSCSPISGHRSVSWYQQTPGQGLQFLFEYFSETQRNKGNFPGRFSGRQFSNSRSEMNVSTLELGDSALYLCASSPRLAGVSYGYTFGSGTRLTVV.

This chain uses TRBV19 with TRBJ2-5; D not certain. The CDR3 runs to 12 residues. With 7 bases removed from V and 5 bases from J, the gap between germline ends came to 11 bases. Germline CDR1 reads LNHDA; CDR2 reads SQIVND (reference sequence). CDR3 protein: CASNYRRETQYF. The CDR3 coding sequence is TGTGCCAGTAACTATCGTAGGGAGACCCAGTACTTC.

Turning to this clone: Other DNA sequences in the sample encode the same CDR3. The chain joins TRBV6-5 to TRBJ1-6, with D tentatively TRBD1 (5 bases). Germline CDR1 MNHEY, CDR2 SVGAGI. The CDR3 is 14 residues long. Trimming removed 2 bases at V and 7 bases at J, with 9 bases between. CDR3 amino acids: CASSYAGPNSPLHF. For the CDR3, the DNA is TGTGCCAGCAGTTACGCAGGGCCCAATTCACCCCTCCACTTT.

The rearrangement joins TRBV6-2 or TRBV6-3 to TRBJ2-3, with 10 positions matching TRBD2. J lost 4 bases, V lost 6 bases, and 10 bases had no gene match. Germline V gene data show CDR1 as MNHEY and CDR2 as SVGEGT. This CDR3 has 16 residues. As DNA, the CDR3 is TGTGCCAGCAGCCCCTGGGGAGCGGGGGGGCCAGATACGCAGTATTTT. It encodes CASSPWGAGGPDTQYF.

This sequence joins TRBV6-2 or TRBV6-3 and TRBJ1-5; D might be TRBD1 (6 bases). V dropped 6 bases and J dropped 3 bases, with 21 bases sitting between them. The germline V gene encodes CDR1 MNHEY and CDR2 SVGEGT. The CDR3 totals 17 residues. CDR3 loop: CASSPTDRGGTNQPQHF. CDR3 bases: TGTGCCAGCAGCCCTACGGACAGAGGGGGAACCAATCAGCCCCAGCATTTT.

The V call is TRBV3-1 (or the pseudogene TRBV3-2), the J call TRBJ1-2; tentatively, D is TRBD1 (5 bases). Germline V gene sequence: CDR1 LGHDT, CDR2 YNNKEL (reference sequence). The V gene lost 1 base and the J gene lost 7 bases, with 13 bases spanning the gap. The CDR3 totals 14 residues. The CDR3: CASSQGGVRGGYTF. CDR3 sequence (DNA): TGTGCCAGCAGCCAAGGGGGCGTTAGGGGTGGCTACACCTTC.

The rearrangement uses TRBV6-5 and TRBJ2-4, with 7 nucleotides matching TRBD1. The V segment lost 6 bases and the J segment 2 bases; nucleotides outside the gene matches: 4. Germline CDR1 and CDR2: MNHEY and SVGAGI. CDR3 size: 14 residues. The CDR3 loop reads CASSSRGPKNIQYF. Written as DNA, the CDR3 is TGTGCCAGCAGCAGTAGGGGGCCCAAAAACATTCAGTACTTC.

The chain has TRBV12-3 or TRBV12-4 and TRBJ2-4; 11 positions match TRBD1. V lost 10 bases and J lost 6; bases outside the gene matches: 2. This CDR3 is 12 amino acids long. CDR3 nucleotides: TGTGCCACCGGGACAGGGGGAAACATTCAGTACTTC. It specifies CATGTGGNIQYF.

The chain links TRBV18 to TRBJ1-1, with unresolved D. The CDR3 sequence is 16 residues long. Per the germline V gene, CDR1 is KGHSH and CDR2 is LQKENI. V was trimmed by 3 bases and J by 0 bases, leaving 14 bases between them. The CDR3 DNA reads as TGTGCCAGCTCACCGCCGGGTCAGCTGCTGAACACTGAAGCTTTCTTT. This translates into CASSPPGQLLNTEAFF.

The chain has TRBV27 and TRBJ2-2; D gene unclear. V gave up 5 bases and J gave up 2 bases, with 12 bases separating them. Germline values: CDR1 MNHEY, CDR2 SMNVEV (reference sequence). CDR3 size: 15 residues. This chain's CDR3 is CASSPAAYNTGELFF. The CDR3, as DNA: TGTGCCAGCAGTCCCGCGGCCTACAACACCGGGGAGCTGTTTTTT.

The V gene is TRBV7-9, the J gene TRBJ1-2; D remains ambiguous. The CDR3 runs to 12 residues. Germline V CDR1 and CDR2: SEHNR, FQNEAQ (reference sequence). Deletions cut 10 bases from V and 3 bases from J, with 12 bases between. The CDR3 protein is CATQPGDYGYTF. CDR3 sequence (DNA): TGTGCCACCCAGCCAGGCGACTATGGCTACACCTTC.

The rearrangement uses TRBV2 and TRBJ1-2; D ambiguous. V was pared by 11 bases and J by 0 bases, with 10 bases between. CDR3 size: 12 residues. Germline V gives CDR1 SNHLY, CDR2 FYNNEI. CDR3 bases: TGTGCCGTAGAAGAGACTAACTATGGCTACACCTTC. It yields the protein CAVEETNYGYTF.

The V call is TRBV12-3 or TRBV12-4, the J call TRBJ1-6, with D uncertain. Trimming took off 6 bases at V and 9 bases at J, with 12 bases between the two ends. CDR3 length equals 13 residues. Here the CDR3 reads CASSLAGGSPLHF. The CDR3 nucleotides read TGTGCCAGCAGCCTGGCGGGAGGTTCACCCCTCCACTTT.

CDR3: CASSLVWGPGELFF. The CDR3 DNA reads TGTGCCAGCAGCTTGGTCTGGGGGCCCGGGGAGCTGTTTTTT. The chain employs TRBV5-6 and TRBJ2-2, with D possibly TRBD1 on 6 matching bases. Trimming left V 0 bases short and J 6 bases short, with 9 bases between. The CDR3 contains 14 residues. The V gene's germline CDR1 is SGHDT and CDR2 YYEEEE.

This chain links TRBV7-2 with TRBJ2-1; TRBD2 aligns across 11 bases. The V gene end was trimmed by 5 bases and the J gene end by 3 bases; junction bases not matched to a gene: 9. The CDR3 runs to 17 residues. Germline lookup yields CDR1 SGHTA and CDR2 FQGNSA. The CDR3 sequence is CASSPIAGGPSYNEQFF. The CDR3 DNA follows: TGTGCCAGCAGCCCGATAGCGGGGGGGCCGAGCTACAATGAGCAGTTCTTC.

V is TRBV4-1 and J is TRBJ1-1; a possible D gene is TRBD1 (5 bases). The V end was cut by 1 base, the J end by 1 base, with 10 bases between. The CDR3 loop spans 15 amino acids. Germline V CDR1 and CDR2: MGHRA, YSYEKL. The CDR3, as DNA: TGCGCCAGCAGCCAAGGGGCCAGGGCGAACACTGAAGCTTTCTTT. This encodes CASSQGARANTEAFF.

The chain recombines TRBV7-7 with TRBJ1-3; D remains ambiguous. The CDR3 sequence is 15 residues long. The V and J ends lost 5 bases and 0 bases respectively, with 11 bases between them. In germline, CDR1 is SSHAT, CDR2 FNYEAQ (reference sequence). CDR3 residues: CASSPIGNSGNTIYF. The CDR3 nucleotides are TGTGCCAGCAGCCCGATCGGGAACTCTGGAAACACCATATATTTT.

This sequence joins TRBV5-6 and TRBJ1-4, with 8 bases lining up with TRBD1. CDR1 and CDR2 (germline): SGHDT, YYEEEE. The CDR3 loop spans 15 amino acids. Trimming took 0 bases from V and 12 from J; bases not matched to a gene: 10. The chain's CDR3 is CASSLGPATGAQLFF. DNA for the CDR3: TGTGCCAGCAGCTTGGGACCAGCGACAGGGGCACAACTGTTTTTT.

A remark on this clone: Just one base apart from a much larger clone, this may be a read error. The chain uses TRBV28 and TRBJ1-6; 11 nucleotides line up with TRBD1. This CDR3 has 14 residues. The ends lost 5 bases at V and 8 bases at J; junction bases unmatched: 2. Germline V lookup: CDR1 MDHEN, CDR2 SYDVKM. This CDR3 is CASSEGQGDSPLHF. In nucleotides, the CDR3 is TGTGCCAGCAGTGAGGGACAGGGGGATTCACCCCTCCACTTT.